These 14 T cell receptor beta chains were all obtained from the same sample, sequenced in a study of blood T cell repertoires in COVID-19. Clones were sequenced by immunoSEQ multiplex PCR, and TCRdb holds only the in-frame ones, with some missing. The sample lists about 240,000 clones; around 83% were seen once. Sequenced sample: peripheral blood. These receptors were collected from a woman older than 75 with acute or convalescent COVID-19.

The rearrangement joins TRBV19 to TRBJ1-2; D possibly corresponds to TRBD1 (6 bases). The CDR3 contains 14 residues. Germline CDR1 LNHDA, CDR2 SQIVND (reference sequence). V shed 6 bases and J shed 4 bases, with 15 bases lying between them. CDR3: CASSSGQLGYGYTF. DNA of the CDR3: TGTGCCAGTAGCTCAGGACAGCTAGGCTATGGCTACACCTTC. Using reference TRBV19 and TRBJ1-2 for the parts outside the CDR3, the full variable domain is DGGITQSPKYLFRKEGQNVTLSCEQNLNHDAMYWYRQDPGQGLRLIYYSQIVNDFQKGDIAEGYSVSREKKESFPLTVTSAQKNPTAFYLCASSSGQLGYGYTFGSGTRLTVV.

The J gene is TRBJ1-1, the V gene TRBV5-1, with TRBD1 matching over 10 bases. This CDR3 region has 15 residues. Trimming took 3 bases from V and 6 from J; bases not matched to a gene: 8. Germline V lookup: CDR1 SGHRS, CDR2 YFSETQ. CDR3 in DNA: TGCGCCAGCAGCTCCACGACAGGGGGCCTCGCTGAAGCTTTCTTT. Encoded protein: CASSSTTGGLAEAFF.

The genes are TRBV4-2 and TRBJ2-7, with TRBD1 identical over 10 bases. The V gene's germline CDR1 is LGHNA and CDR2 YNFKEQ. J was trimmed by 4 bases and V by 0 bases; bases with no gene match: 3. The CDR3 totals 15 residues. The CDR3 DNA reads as TGTGCCAGCAGCCAAGAAGGGACAGGGGTTTACGAGCAGTACTTC. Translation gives CASSQEGTGVYEQYF.

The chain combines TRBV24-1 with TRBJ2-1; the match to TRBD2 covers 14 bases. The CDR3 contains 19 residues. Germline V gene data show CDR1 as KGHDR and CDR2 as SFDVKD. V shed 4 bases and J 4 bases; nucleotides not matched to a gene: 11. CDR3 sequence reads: CATSDTGTSGGGLYNEQFF. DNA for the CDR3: TGTGCCACCAGTGACACCGGGACTAGCGGGGGAGGCTTGTACAATGAGCAGTTCTTC.

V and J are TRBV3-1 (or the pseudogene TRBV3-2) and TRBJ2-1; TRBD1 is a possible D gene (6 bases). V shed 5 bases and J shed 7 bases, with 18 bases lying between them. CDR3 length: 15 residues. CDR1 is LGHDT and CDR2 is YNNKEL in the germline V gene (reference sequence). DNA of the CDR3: TGTGCCAGCAGCATGGATCAGGGGCTTCGGAATGAGCAGTTCTTC. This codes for CASSMDQGLRNEQFF.

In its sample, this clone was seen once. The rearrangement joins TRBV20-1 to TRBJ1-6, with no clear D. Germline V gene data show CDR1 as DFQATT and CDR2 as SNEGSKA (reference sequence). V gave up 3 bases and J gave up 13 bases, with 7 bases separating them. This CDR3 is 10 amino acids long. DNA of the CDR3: TGCAGTGCTAGGGAGCCCCCCCTCCACTTT. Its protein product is CSAREPPLHF.

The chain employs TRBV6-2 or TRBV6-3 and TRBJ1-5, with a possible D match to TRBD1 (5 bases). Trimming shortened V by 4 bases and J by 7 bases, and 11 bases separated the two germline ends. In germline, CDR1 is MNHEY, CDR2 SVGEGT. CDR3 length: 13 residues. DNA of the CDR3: TGTGCCAGCAGTTGGGAGGGGCAACAGCCCCAGCATTTT. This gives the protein CASSWEGQQPQHF.

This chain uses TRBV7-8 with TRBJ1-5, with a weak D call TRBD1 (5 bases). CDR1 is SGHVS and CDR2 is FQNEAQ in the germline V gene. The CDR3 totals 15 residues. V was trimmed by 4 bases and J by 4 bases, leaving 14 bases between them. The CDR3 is CASSSGGVWNQPQHF. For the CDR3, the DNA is TGTGCCAGCAGCTCGGGAGGGGTCTGGAATCAGCCCCAGCATTTT.

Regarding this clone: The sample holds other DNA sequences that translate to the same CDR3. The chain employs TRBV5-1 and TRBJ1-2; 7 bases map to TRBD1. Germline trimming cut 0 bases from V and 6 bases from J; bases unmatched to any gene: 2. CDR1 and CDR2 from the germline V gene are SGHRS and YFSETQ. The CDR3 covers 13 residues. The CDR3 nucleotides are TGCGCCAGCAGCTTGGATGGGACAGATGGCTACACCTTC. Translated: CASSLDGTDGYTF.

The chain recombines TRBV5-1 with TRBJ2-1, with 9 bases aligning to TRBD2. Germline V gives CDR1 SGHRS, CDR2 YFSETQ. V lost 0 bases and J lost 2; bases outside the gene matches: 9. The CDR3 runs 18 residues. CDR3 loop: CASSLGERGAHPYNEQFF. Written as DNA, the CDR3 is TGCGCCAGCAGCTTGGGGGAGCGGGGGGCCCATCCCTACAATGAGCAGTTCTTC.

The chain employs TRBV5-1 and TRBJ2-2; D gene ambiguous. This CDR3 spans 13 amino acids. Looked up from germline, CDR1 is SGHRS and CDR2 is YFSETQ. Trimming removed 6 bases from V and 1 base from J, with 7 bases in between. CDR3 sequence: CASNRENTGELFF. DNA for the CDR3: TGCGCCAGCAATCGCGAGAACACCGGGGAGCTGTTTTTT.

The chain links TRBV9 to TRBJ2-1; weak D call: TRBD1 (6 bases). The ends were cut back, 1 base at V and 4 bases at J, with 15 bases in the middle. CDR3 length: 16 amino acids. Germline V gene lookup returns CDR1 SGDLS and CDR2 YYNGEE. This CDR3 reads CASSVKGVQGYNEQFF. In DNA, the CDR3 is TGTGCCAGCAGCGTAAAGGGGGTACAGGGATACAATGAGCAGTTCTTC.

For the CDR3, the DNA is TGTGCCAGCAGCCCTTACAGGGGGGATGGCTACACCTTC. It encodes CASSPYRGDGYTF. The chain joins TRBV7-9 to TRBJ1-2, with TRBD1 matching over 8 bases. Trimming took 5 bases from V and 6 from J; bases not matched to a gene: 5. The CDR3 runs 13 residues. Germline lookup yields CDR1 SEHNR and CDR2 FQNEAQ (reference sequence).

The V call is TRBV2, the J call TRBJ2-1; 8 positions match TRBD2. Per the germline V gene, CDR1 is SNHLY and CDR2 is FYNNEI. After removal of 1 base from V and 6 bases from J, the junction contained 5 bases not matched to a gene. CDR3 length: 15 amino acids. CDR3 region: CASSEDGGAANEQFF. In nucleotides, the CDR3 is TGTGCCAGCAGTGAAGACGGGGGGGCCGCCAATGAGCAGTTCTTC.